This TCR beta chain was documented in a study of T-cell memory formation after mild COVID-19 (TCRdb year 2021). Turning to the overall study: TCR sequence clusters from the two donors were largely donor specific. T-cell clones expanding and contracting after mild COVID-19 in a couple of donors were tracked by longitudinal TCRalpha and TCRbeta repertoire sequencing. Two young, previously healthy adult volunteers made up the cohort, one male and one female. The full study reports these points: Balanced CD4/CD8 phenotypes were observed for clones contracting from day 15 to 85, whereas a bias towards CD4+ was observed for a second wave of clones expanding from day 15 to 37. SARS-CoV-2 specificity of the second-wave clones peaking on day 37 was not confirmed. Only a couple of mild cases were covered in the study, and larger cohorts including severe cases with pre-infection samples were considered necessary. Some responding clones were found in pre-infection memory, which suggests that pre-existing cross-reactive memory T cells took part in the SARS-CoV-2 response. Contracting CD4+ clones were located mainly in the CM and EM memory subsets, whereas CD8+ clones were found to be enriched in EMRA.

For sequencing, an Illumina NovaSeq 6000 was employed. Using 5'RACE with constant-segment primers, TCRalpha and TCRbeta cDNA libraries were constructed, with sample barcodes and unique molecular identifiers added in the process. RNA was extracted from every sample with Trizol reagent. The libraries were amplified in two PCR steps, and the second step added a second sample barcode and Illumina TruSeq adapters. Libraries were sequenced on an Illumina NovaSeq with 2 x 150 bp paired-end reads. Under the source paper's analysis protocol: With migec v1.2.7, reads were demultiplexed and then collapsed into UMI-guided consensus sequences. With mixcr v2.1.11, UMI consensuses were aligned to TRA and TRB V and J templates and assembled into clonotypes. Clonotypes were classified as expanded or contracted when called significant by both edgeR and NoisET, with noise models trained on biological replicates. For edgeR calls, the cutoffs were a false discovery rate-adjusted p below 0.01 and a log2 fold-change threshold of 1. PCA with hierarchical clustering of max-normalized trajectories of the 1000 most abundant clonotypes was used as exploratory dynamics analysis. Separately sequenced CD4+ and CD8+ repertoires were used to assign the CD4 or CD8 phenotype of responding clones. TCRdb ran its own pipeline on the public reads, namely fastp trimming at Q25 and MiXCR clone calling, and kept in-frame beta chains. Rows are combined by CDR3 protein, so each entry shows the most common genes and DNA. The V and J calls come from TCRdb's annotation, not from the publication. The sample data list 250,000 to 350,000 distinct CDR3 sequences, and 15% to 20% of these were observed just once. The ten biggest clones cover roughly 24% of the sample.

Counted from cysteine to phenylalanine, this CDR3 has 12 amino acids. Only the CDR3 DNA is retained, 36 bases long and in frame from the first base. According to the germline V gene (reference sequence), CDR1 reads DFQATT and CDR2 reads SNEGSKA. V gives up 5 bases and J gives up 5 bases, and the segment between their germline ends measures 12 bases. Ficoll-Paque density gradient centrifugation was the method used to isolate PBMCs. This clonotype was seen more than once but under ten times. The specificity of this receptor is unknown. Per-base quality was not reported, and no clone a single base away is much larger than it.

The clonotype originates from a young man who had mild COVID-19 (a few samples of this study predate the infection). The sample titles of this study are shuffled in the database, so cell type and time point are left out; the donor was told from shared clones. Sequencing used PBMCs or a T cell subset sorted from them (not recorded which). Here the chain combines TRBV20-1 and TRBJ2-5, and perhaps TRBD1 as D gene, on 6 matching bases. The CDR3 reads as follows: CSAGRQEETQYF. Here is the DNA: TGCAGTGCTGGAAGACAGGAGGAGACCCAGTACTTC.